This record covers a single TCR beta chain. The antigen is undetermined. An input of about 0.45 to 1 ug of RNA was subjected to reverse transcription using random hexamers. Amplification of TCR beta CDR3 across 54 Vbeta and 13 Jbeta was performed with immunoSEQ multiplex PCR. One entry per CDR3 protein, called by TCRdb with MiXCR from the immunoSEQ multiplex PCR reads. In the table there are around 130,000 distinct CDR3 sequences, less than 95% of which are singletons. This sample is drawn from a study of CD8 T cells in Susac syndrome. Study-wide findings and caveats: It was acknowledged in the study that its TCR sequencing and HLA analysis involved a relatively small number of individuals.

CD8+ and CD4+ T cells were negatively isolated; TEMRA cells were FACS-enriched. The sequence was obtained from a human donor in good health. Sequencing input: CD4+ T cells from PBMCs.

As DNA, the CDR3 is TGTGCCAGCAGCCAGACTAACCAAGAGACCCAGTACTTC. This encodes CASSQTNQETQYF. This chain joins TRBV7-9 and TRBJ2-5; possibly TRBD2 for D (5 bases). Between the trimmed V and J ends, which lost 5 bases and 0 bases, there was a span of 7 bases. Germline V gene data show CDR1 as SEHNR and CDR2 as FQNEAQ (reference sequence). The CDR3 runs 13 residues. The full variable domain, rest sourced from reference TRBV7-9 and TRBJ2-5, is DTGVSQNPRHKITKRGQNVTFRCDPISEHNRLYWYRQTLGQGPEFLTYFQNEAQLEKSRLLSDRFSAERPKGSFSTLEIQRTEQGDSAMYLCASSQTNQETQYFGPGTRLLVL.